This T cell receptor (beta chain) was recovered during a study of cytomegalovirus exposure and HLA in healthy donors. This CDR3 spans 19 amino acids. This clone has a handful of counts. The study ran its PCR with 60 Vbeta and 13 Jbeta primers. Using immunoSEQ multiplex PCR, the repertoire was profiled, and TCRdb retains in-frame clones only, with some absent. In the table there are about 130,000 clones, around 73% of which are singletons. The TCR sequence derives from a man younger than 40 in good health and CMV-seropositive. The chain joins TRBV12-1 to TRBJ1-5; the table gives TRBD1 as D, unverified against the DNA. TRBV12-1 is labeled a pseudogene. The sample was PBMCs. The CDR3 region has the DNA TGTGCCAGCAGCTTTGGTAGCCCCCACAGGTATCGCGATCACGGGCCCCAGCATTTT. Residues: CASSFGSPHRYRDHGPQHF.